Below, 17 T cell receptor beta chains from the same sample are listed, as sequenced in a study of shared clonotypes between healthy human individuals. Libraries were prepared by immunoSEQ multiplex PCR; TCRdb keeps only in-frame clonotypes and omits some of them. The sample shows fewer than 1.6 million clones, less than 99% of them seen only once. The sample taken for sequencing was naive CD4+ T cells sorted from blood. Noted subset: CD45RA+ positively selected. The source is a man aged 25-45 years in good health.

V gene TRBV6-1 combines with J gene TRBJ2-7, with 7 bases identical to TRBD2. The CDR3 extends over 14 amino acids. The V and J ends lost 6 bases and 1 base, in that order; junction bases with no gene match: 6. Per germline, CDR1 MNHNS and CDR2 SASEGT. The CDR3 coding sequence is TGTGCCAGCAGAAAAAGGGAGGGTTCCTACGAGCAGTACTTC. Translating it yields CASRKREGSYEQYF.

V usage is TRBV5-5 and J usage is TRBJ1-4; D perhaps matches TRBD1 (6 bases). The CDR3 consists of 13 residues. Germline V gene sequence: CDR1 SGHKS, CDR2 YYEKEE (reference sequence). Trimming left V 4 bases short and J 5 bases short, with 9 bases between. CDR3 sequence (DNA): TGTGCCAGCAGCGGGGACACCAATGAAAAACTGTTTTTT. It codes for CASSGDTNEKLFF.

In this sample, this clone turned up once. This chain joins TRBV5-5 and TRBJ1-5; 7 bases map to TRBD1. Germline CDR1 reads SGHKS; CDR2 reads YYEKEE (reference sequence). With V trimmed by 5 bases and J by 7 bases, 9 bases remained unmatched. The CDR3 has 14 amino acids. The CDR3 spells CASSSQGILQPQHF. The CDR3 DNA reads TGTGCCAGCAGTTCACAGGGGATCCTACAGCCCCAGCATTTT.

The chain recombines TRBV5-8 with TRBJ1-5; D gene unclear. The germline V gene has CDR1 SGHTS and CDR2 YDEGEE. Trimming took 1 base from V and 1 from J, leaving 9 bases between them. The CDR3 runs 15 residues. The CDR3 bases are TGTGCCAGCAGCTTGCGAGGTGGAAGCAATCAGCCCCAGCATTTT. It yields the protein CASSLRGGSNQPQHF.

The rearrangement uses TRBV28 and TRBJ1-5; tentative D call: TRBD1 (5 bases). The V end was cut by 4 bases, the J end by 1 base, with 17 bases between. Germline V gene sequence: CDR1 MDHEN, CDR2 SYDVKM. This CDR3 has 17 amino acids. Written as DNA, the CDR3 is TGTGCCAGCAGTTCCCCTCAACAGGCCCCCAGCAATCAGCCCCAGCATTTT. The encoded protein is CASSSPQQAPSNQPQHF.

The V call is TRBV4-2, the J call TRBJ1-3; no clear D gene. This CDR3 comprises 16 residues. Per the germline V gene, CDR1 is LGHNA and CDR2 is YNFKEQ. Trimming took 0 bases from V and 0 from J, leaving 9 bases between them. CDR3 loop: CASSQDRINSGNTIYF. The CDR3 DNA follows: TGTGCCAGCAGCCAAGATCGCATCAACTCTGGAAACACCATATATTTT.

This chain links TRBV5-5 with TRBJ1-1; D gene unclear. The V gene's germline CDR1 is SGHKS and CDR2 YYEKEE (reference sequence). CDR3 size: 13 residues. Trimming removed 2 bases at V and 4 bases at J, with 9 bases between. CDR3: CASSLYMPTEAFF. In nucleotides, the CDR3 is TGTGCCAGCAGCTTATACATGCCCACTGAAGCTTTCTTT.

V and J are TRBV18 and TRBJ1-2; D is possibly TRBD1 (6 bases). The V gene's germline CDR1 is KGHSH and CDR2 LQKENI. Trimming took 5 bases from V and 8 from J, leaving 9 bases between them. CDR3 length: 11 residues. The DNA for the CDR3 is TGTGCCAGCTCAAACAGGGACGGCTACACCTTC. This sequence encodes CASSNRDGYTF.

The chain is built from TRBV5-1 and TRBJ2-3; possibly TRBD2 for D (5 bases). The CDR3 runs to 14 residues. Germline V lookup: CDR1 SGHRS, CDR2 YFSETQ. Trimming shortened V by 2 bases and J by 3 bases, and 10 bases separated the two germline ends. The CDR3: CASSFGERTDTQYF. CDR3 nucleotides: TGCGCCAGCAGCTTCGGGGAAAGAACAGATACGCAGTATTTT.

The chain joins TRBV6-6 to TRBJ1-3; 7 bases match TRBD1. Trimming took 6 bases from V and 4 from J; bases not matched to a gene: 6. The CDR3 runs to 14 residues. Germline CDR1 is MNHNY and CDR2 is SVGAGI (reference sequence). The CDR3 DNA is TGTGCCAGCAGAACCGGGACAGCCGGAAACACCATATATTTT. Translated: CASRTGTAGNTIYF.

This clone was observed once. The chain carries TRBV5-1 and TRBJ2-7; D is possibly TRBD1 or TRBD2 (6 bases each). Trimming shortened V by 0 bases and J by 5 bases, and 12 bases separated the two germline ends. Per germline, CDR1 SGHRS and CDR2 YFSETQ. CDR3 size: 14 residues. CDR3 loop: CASSLGRGVDEQYF. The CDR3 bases are TGCGCCAGCAGCTTGGGAAGGGGGGTGGACGAGCAGTACTTC.

The chain is built from TRBV11-2 and TRBJ2-3; D unclear. Germline V gene data show CDR1 as SGHAT and CDR2 as FQNNGV. V was cut by 2 bases and J by 6 bases, with 6 bases left in between. The CDR3 runs 12 residues. CDR3 in DNA: TGTGCCAGCAGCTTATTTAGGGATACGCAGTATTTT. As protein: CASSLFRDTQYF.

The J gene is TRBJ2-3, the V gene TRBV5-5; 10 nucleotides match TRBD1. With 2 bases clipped from V and 5 bases from J, the junction kept 2 bases outside the gene matches. Germline assignment: CDR1 SGHKS and CDR2 YYEKEE (reference sequence). The length of the CDR3 is 14 residues. This CDR3 reads CASSLRTGGDTQYF. The CDR3 DNA sequence: TGTGCCAGCAGCTTACGGACAGGGGGAGATACGCAGTATTTT.

The chain is built from TRBV19 and TRBJ2-7; D gene ambiguous. With 6 bases removed from V and 3 bases from J, the gap between germline ends came to 15 bases. This CDR3 has 14 amino acids. Germline values: CDR1 LNHDA, CDR2 SQIVND (reference sequence). The CDR3 protein is CASSLDIMSYEQYF. The CDR3 DNA reads TGTGCCAGTAGCCTAGACATTATGAGCTACGAGCAGTACTTC.

The V gene is TRBV28, the J gene TRBJ2-7, with TRBD2 matching 12 bases. Germline CDR1 MDHEN, CDR2 SYDVKM. CDR3 length equals 15 residues. V trimming: 5 bases; J trimming: 6 bases; junction bases outside the gene matches: 8. The CDR3 spells CASSARLAGELEQYF. The CDR3 DNA reads TGTGCCAGCAGTGCCCGACTAGCGGGAGAGCTCGAGCAGTACTTC.

This chain joins TRBV25-1 and TRBJ1-2; a weak D match, TRBD1 (6 bases). The CDR3 is made up of 13 amino acids. V dropped 4 bases and J dropped 4 bases, with 10 bases sitting between them. The V gene's germline CDR1 is MGHDK and CDR2 SYGVNS. The chain's CDR3 is CASSVGGFYGYTF. The CDR3 DNA reads TGTGCCAGCAGTGTAGGGGGGTTCTATGGCTACACCTTC.

Remarks on this clone: This CDR3 is also generated by other DNA sequences in the sample. The V gene is TRBV30, the J gene TRBJ1-5; D may be TRBD1 (6 bases). This CDR3 has 13 amino acids. Trimming removed 2 bases from V and 4 bases from J, with 9 bases in between. The germline gives CDR1 GTSNPN, CDR2 SVGIG (reference sequence). The CDR3 coding sequence is TGTGCCTGGAGTCAAGGGGGGAATCAGCCCCAGCATTTT. It encodes CAWSQGGNQPQHF.